These 27 T cell receptor beta chains came from one sample sequenced in a study of early T cells in non-severe SARS-CoV-2 infection (dated by TCRdb to 2020 to 2022). The library relied on 5' RACE. The sequencing machine was a NextSeq 500. TCRdb itself trimmed the public reads at Q25 with fastp, ran MiXCR and retained productive beta chains. Rows with a matching CDR3 protein are joined into one entry that keeps the most common DNA and genes. In this sample the table shows some 70,000 distinct CDR3 sequences, about 4.9% of which occur a single time. Around 5% of the sample is held by the ten biggest clonotypes. Sequencing used whole blood. All receptors derive from an adult who was a healthcare worker with PCR-confirmed SARS-CoV-2 infection or an uninfected control (not recorded which).

This chain uses TRBV7-2 with TRBJ2-5; TRBD1 matches at 9 bases. With 6 bases clipped from V and 4 bases from J, the junction kept 3 bases outside the gene matches. This CDR3 is 13 amino acids long. Per the germline V gene, CDR1 is SGHTA and CDR2 is FQGNSA. The CDR3 DNA is TGTGCCAGCAGGGGGACAGGGCCAGAGACCCAGTACTTC. Its protein is CASRGTGPETQYF.

Only a few counts were recorded for this clonotype. The genes are TRBV20-1 and TRBJ2-3; TRBD1 matches at 7 bases. J gave up 4 bases and V 5 bases, and 9 bases lay outside the gene matches. Germline V gives CDR1 DFQATT, CDR2 SNEGSKA (reference sequence). The CDR3 runs to 14 residues. CDR3: CSAAEGARADTQYF. The CDR3 DNA reads TGCAGTGCTGCCGAGGGGGCGCGGGCAGATACGCAGTATTTT.

The sample holds many counts of this clonotype. V gene TRBV19 combines with J gene TRBJ2-3; TRBD1 aligns across 11 bases. After removal of 4 bases from V and 4 bases from J, the junction contained 4 bases not matched to a gene. Germline lookup yields CDR1 LNHDA and CDR2 SQIVND (reference sequence). The CDR3 extends over 15 amino acids. The DNA of the CDR3 is TGTGCCAGTAGTACCGGGACAGGGGGATCAGATACGCAGTATTTT. This encodes CASSTGTGGSDTQYF.

This clonotype was seen ten or more times. The rearrangement uses TRBV27 and TRBJ1-2, with D hard to call. Germline V gene lookup returns CDR1 MNHEY and CDR2 SMNVEV (reference sequence). Deletions cut 5 bases from V and 2 bases from J, with 3 bases between. This CDR3 contains 11 residues. The CDR3 spells CASSGNYGYTF. Here the CDR3 DNA reads TGTGCCAGCAGTGGAAACTATGGCTACACCTTC.

The table lists this clonotype with many counts. The CDR3 protein is CASAGTGYEQYF. CDR3 nucleotides: TGTGCCAGCGCCGGGACAGGCTACGAGCAGTACTTC. The J gene is TRBJ2-7, the V gene TRBV28; 8 nucleotides agree with TRBD1. V gave up 8 bases and J gave up 3 bases; unmatched junction bases: 3. Germline CDR1 is MDHEN and CDR2 is SYDVKM. This CDR3 has 12 amino acids.

This clonotype has at least ten counts. The chain carries TRBV6-6 and TRBJ2-1; possible D gene TRBD2, 6 bases. Trimming cost V 5 bases and J 6 bases, with 20 bases left between them. The CDR3 length is 16 residues. The V gene's germline CDR1 is MNHNY and CDR2 SVGAGI (reference sequence). The CDR3, as DNA: TGTGCCAGCAGTCCCGGGAGAGTAGCGGCCCCCAATGAGCAGTTCTTC. Its protein is CASSPGRVAAPNEQFF.

The chain carries TRBV5-4 and TRBJ2-3; 11 positions match TRBD2. From germline, CDR1 is SGHNT and CDR2 YYREEE (reference sequence). This CDR3 spans 16 amino acids. V gave up 1 base and J gave up 2 bases; unmatched junction bases: 3. The CDR3 spells CASSLRLAGNTDTQYF. The CDR3 DNA reads as TGTGCCAGCAGCTTGAGACTAGCGGGAAACACAGATACGCAGTATTTT.

The table lists this clonotype with many counts. The rearrangement uses TRBV7-2 and TRBJ2-1, with 7 nucleotides matching TRBD1. Trimming took 3 bases from V and 7 from J; bases not matched to a gene: 3. The CDR3 loop spans 13 amino acids. Germline lookup yields CDR1 SGHTA and CDR2 FQGNSA. The CDR3 DNA reads as TGTGCCAGCAGCTTTTCACAGGGGAATGAGCAGTTCTTC. Its translation: CASSFSQGNEQFF.

In its sample, this clonotype was seen many times. The V and J genes are TRBV7-2 and TRBJ1-5; D ambiguous. Germline loops: CDR1 SGHTA, CDR2 FQGNSA. CDR3 size: 12 residues. V was cut by 6 bases and J by 1 base, with 4 bases left in between. CDR3 sequence: CASRGSNQPQHF. CDR3 DNA: TGTGCCAGCAGGGGAAGCAATCAGCCCCAGCATTTT.

This clonotype was counted many times. V is TRBV9 and J is TRBJ2-1; D uncertain. The length of the CDR3 is 12 residues. The germline V gene encodes CDR1 SGDLS and CDR2 YYNGEE. V was shortened by 0 bases and J by 10 bases, with 8 bases between the two germline ends. The CDR3 DNA reads as TGTGCCAGCAGCGTAGTTTCTACGGAGCAGTTCTTC. Its protein is CASSVVSTEQFF. The full variable domain, with the rest looked up from reference TRBV9 and TRBJ2-1, is DSGVTQTPKHLITATGQRVTLRCSPRSGDLSVYWYQQSLDQGLQFLIQYYNGEERAKGNILERFSAQQFPDLHSELNLSSLELGDSALYFCASSVVSTEQFFGPGTRLTVL.

This clonotype was detected ten times or more. The chain carries TRBV30 and TRBJ2-1; D is tentatively TRBD1 or TRBD2 (5 bases each). The CDR3 has 15 amino acids. Germline V gene lookup returns CDR1 GTSNPN and CDR2 SVGIG (reference sequence). The V end was cut by 1 base, the J end by 8 bases, with 18 bases between. The CDR3 spells CAWSARGRLGDEQFF. CDR3 DNA sequence: TGTGCCTGGAGTGCCCGGGGCAGGTTAGGGGATGAGCAGTTCTTC.

At least ten counts were recorded for this clonotype. V gene TRBV20-1 combines with J gene TRBJ2-5, with TRBD2 matching over 11 bases. The CDR3 has 15 amino acids. Germline trimming cut 0 bases from V and 5 bases from J; bases unmatched to any gene: 5. Germline CDR1 DFQATT, CDR2 SNEGSKA (reference sequence). The CDR3 is CSARDPLAGDETQYF. Here the CDR3 DNA reads TGCAGTGCTAGAGATCCACTAGCGGGAGATGAGACCCAGTACTTC.

This clonotype was recorded at least ten times. The chain uses TRBV20-1 and TRBJ1-1; possible D gene TRBD1, 5 bases. This CDR3 has 13 residues. Germline V lookup: CDR1 DFQATT, CDR2 SNEGSKA (reference sequence). DNA of the CDR3: TGCAGCGGTAAGCCGGGACCCGAGGGAGAAGCTTTCTTT. Amino acid sequence: CSGKPGPEGEAFF.

The chain combines TRBV11-2 with TRBJ1-1; 7 bases match TRBD1. Germline loops: CDR1 SGHAT, CDR2 FQNNGV. The CDR3 contains 14 residues. The J segment lost 8 bases and the V segment lost 5 bases, leaving 11 bases of the junction unmatched. CDR3: CASSGPTGKEEAFF. CDR3 nucleotides: TGTGCCAGCAGCGGTCCGACAGGGAAGGAGGAAGCTTTCTTT.

This clonotype occurred many times. V gene TRBV6-1 combines with J gene TRBJ1-2, with TRBD1 matching 12 bases. The V gene end was trimmed by 3 bases and the J gene end by 8 bases; junction bases not matched to a gene: 7. Per germline, CDR1 MNHNS and CDR2 SASEGT. CDR3 length: 15 residues. The CDR3 DNA is TGTGCCAGCAGTGAGCAGGGACAGGGGGCCTGGGGCTACACCTTC. This translates into CASSEQGQGAWGYTF.

V usage is TRBV4-3 and J usage is TRBJ2-1, with 9 bases identical to TRBD1. V was pared by 0 bases and J by 4 bases, with 4 bases of the junction left unmatched. The CDR3 is 16 residues long. Per germline, CDR1 LGHNA and CDR2 YSLEER. This CDR3 reads CASSQDLGQGYNEQFF. The CDR3 coding sequence is TGCGCCAGCAGCCAAGATCTGGGACAGGGATACAATGAGCAGTTCTTC.

This clonotype was observed a handful of times. V is TRBV6-5 and J is TRBJ2-2; TRBD1 agrees at 8 bases. The CDR3 runs 16 residues. V lost 3 bases to trimming and J lost 2 bases; unmatched junction nucleotides: 5. The germline CDR1 and CDR2 sequences are MNHEY and SVGAGI. DNA for the CDR3: TGTGCCAGCAGTTATTTGGGACAGGTCAACACCGGGGAGCTGTTTTTT. This codes for CASSYLGQVNTGELFF.

This clonotype has at least ten counts. The CDR3, as DNA: TGCAGTGCAGGCATTATACCCAATGAGCAGTTCTTC. Translating gives CSAGIIPNEQFF. The chain uses TRBV20-1 and TRBJ2-1, with D uncertain. The CDR3 is 12 amino acids. Germline lookup yields CDR1 DFQATT and CDR2 SNEGSKA (reference sequence). V lost 6 bases and J 6 bases, leaving 12 bases between the germline ends.

This clonotype was recorded many times. The chain is built from TRBV5-4 and TRBJ2-3; D is ambiguous. The CDR3 runs 12 residues. From germline, CDR1 is SGHNT and CDR2 YYREEE (reference sequence). V shed 7 bases and J shed 6 bases, with 12 bases lying between them. The CDR3 DNA is TGTGCCAGCGGCACCGACGGGGATACGCAGTATTTT. Its protein product is CASGTDGDTQYF. Full variable domain (missing parts from reference TRBV5-4 and TRBJ2-3): ETGVTQSPTHLIKTRGQQVTLRCSSQSGHNTVSWYQQALGQGPQFIFQYYREEENGRGNFPPRFSGLQFPNYSSELNVNALELDDSALYLCASGTDGDTQYFGPGTRLTVL.

In its sample, this clonotype was seen many times. The rearrangement uses TRBV19 and TRBJ2-2, with D possibly matching TRBD2 (6 bases). CDR3 length: 14 residues. Germline CDR1 reads LNHDA; CDR2 reads SQIVND (reference sequence). V dropped 6 bases and J dropped 4 bases, with 12 bases sitting between them. CDR3: CASRDTGGTGELFF. CDR3 nucleotide sequence: TGTGCCAGTAGGGACACCGGGGGCACCGGGGAGCTGTTTTTT.

In the case of this clonotype: Since a much larger clone is just one base distant, this may be a read error. The gene calls are TRBV7-2 and TRBJ2-7, with 7 bases matching TRBD2. There are 13 residues in the CDR3. CDR1 and CDR2 (germline): SGHTA, FQGNSA. Trimming cost V 5 bases and J 4 bases; bases outside gene matches: 5. The CDR3 reads CASSPWRGYEQYF. The CDR3, as DNA: TGTGCCAGCAGCCCCTGGCGGGGGTACGAGCAGTACTTC.

In this sample, this clonotype turned up many times. This chain links TRBV4-3 with TRBJ1-5, with D possibly TRBD1 on 6 matching bases. V was pared by 3 bases and J by 0 bases, with 9 bases between. The CDR3 totals 15 residues. In germline, CDR1 is LGHNA, CDR2 YSLEER. The CDR3 reads CASSQNRDSNQPQHF. CDR3 sequence (DNA): TGCGCCAGCAGCCAGAACAGGGATAGCAATCAGCCCCAGCATTTT.

Note on this clonotype: A much larger clone lies a single base off, so this may be a read error. The CDR3 loop is CANSQTPPAGQYF. In nucleotides, the CDR3 is TGTGCCAACAGCCAAACGCCCCCGGCTGGGCAGTACTTC. V gene TRBV3-1 combines with J gene TRBJ2-7; D gene ambiguous. This CDR3 contains 13 residues. The germline V gene has CDR1 LGHDT and CDR2 YNNKEL (reference sequence).

The chain recombines TRBV5-1 with TRBJ1-5; possible D gene TRBD1, 5 bases. The CDR3 sequence is 16 residues long. V was pared by 1 base and J by 3 bases, with 14 bases between. The germline gives CDR1 SGHRS, CDR2 YFSETQ. This chain's CDR3 is CASSLFPGTANQPQHF. CDR3 bases: TGCGCCAGCAGCTTGTTTCCGGGGACGGCCAATCAGCCCCAGCATTTT. Together with reference TRBV5-1 and TRBJ1-5, the CDR3 gives the full variable domain: KAGVTQTPRYLIKTRGQQVTLSCSPISGHRSVSWYQQTPGQGLQFLFEYFSETQRNKGNFPGRFSGRQFSNSRSEMNVSTLELGDSALYLCASSLFPGTANQPQHFGDGTRLSIL.

Many counts were recorded for this clonotype. This chain links TRBV7-9 with TRBJ2-5, with 9 bases identical to TRBD1. This CDR3 spans 15 amino acids. CDR1 and CDR2 from the germline V gene are SEHNR and FQNEAQ (reference sequence). After removal of 1 base from V and 0 bases from J, the junction contained 0 bases not matched to a gene. CDR3 amino acids: CASSLGDRDQETQYF. CDR3 DNA: TGTGCCAGCAGCTTAGGGGACAGGGACCAAGAGACCCAGTACTTC.

This clonotype was counted many times. The chain couples TRBV7-2 to TRBJ1-2; a weak D match, TRBD1 (6 bases). The V and J ends lost 4 bases and 5 bases respectively, with 23 bases between them. The CDR3 totals 17 residues. CDR1 is SGHTA and CDR2 is FQGNSA in the germline V gene. The CDR3 is CASSSRGGLRLSYGYTF. The CDR3 DNA sequence: TGTGCCAGCAGCTCGCGAGGGGGGCTGAGGTTGAGTTATGGCTACACCTTC.

CDR3 sequence: CASSSLQGASSHGYTF. The CDR3 DNA sequence: TGTGCCAGCAGTTCCTTACAGGGGGCGTCGTCCCATGGCTACACCTTC. The J gene is TRBJ1-2, the V gene TRBV25-1; TRBD1 aligns across 9 bases. Germline lookup yields CDR1 MGHDK and CDR2 SYGVNS. Germline trimming cut 5 bases from V and 6 bases from J; bases unmatched to any gene: 13. This CDR3 has 16 amino acids.